This record concerns one TCR beta chain sequence. No antigen is known for it. The input lacks base qualities; no much larger clone sits a single base away. Participants in the prospective study were enrolled through a virtual design, were aged about 18 to 100 years, and lived in approximately 25 United States geographic areas. In the prospective study, cohorts were assigned on the basis of participant-reported clinical history obtained from a screening survey and a study questionnaire. For ImmuneRACE Cohort 3, a participant was defined as recovered based on two consecutive negative NP/OP PCR tests, clearance by a healthcare professional, or resolution of symptoms. Mobile phlebotomists in the prospective study collected whole blood, serum and a nasopharyngeal or oropharyngeal swab from every participant. Over a 2-month period, participants in the prospective study had the option of providing additional blood draws and questionnaires. Before DNA extraction, blood samples from the prospective study were shipped at room temperature or frozen.

The source of the sample is a study of blood T cell repertoires in COVID-19 (TCRdb year 2020). Regarding the complete study: Samples covering the acute and convalescent phases of COVID-19 were provided by collaborators in the United States, Italy and Spain. The material from the prospective study consisted of cDNA or gDNA derived from T cells, B-cell-depleted T cells, or PBMCs. Deeply sampled blood TCRbeta repertoires from subjects exposed to, actively infected with, or recovered from COVID-19 were included in the dataset. The repertoires were made available in a free public database intended to serve as a resource for research on the immune response to SARS-CoV-2. The samples were drawn from two sources: the first 160 participants of the ongoing ImmuneRACE study, and some 1,300 subjects contributed by 6 global collaborators. A de-identified subject ID, COVID-19 status, age in years and sex were almost always included in the sample metadata. Where available, HLA class I and class II types were taken from metadata supplied by the sample provider and were not determined by assay-based typing.

TCRbeta CDR3 regions were amplified from genomic DNA using the immunoSEQ Assay, a bias-controlled multiplex PCR. The paper's data handling went like this. Within the assay, amplification of reference gene primers was used to estimate how many nucleated cells each sample contained. Sequence reads were collapsed and filtered to measure the absolute abundance of every unique TCRbeta CDR3 rearrangement. Productive Simpson clonality was computed per sample as the square root of Simpson's diversity index over productive rearrangements. TCRdb provides this immuneACCESS table in a form limited to in-frame rearrangements. Some clones are lacking; in checked studies, under half of them reflect an unresolved V gene, and why the rest are absent is not known. V, J and clone size derive from that table, while D and trimming were established from the DNA sequence. For this sample the table gives approximately 300,000 clones, of which about 92% were detected only once. Jointly, the top ten make up 18% of the sample.

Findings and caveats that apply to the study as a whole: How much clinical and demographic metadata was included differed by source and by participant, and the metadata was provided uncurated.

For this chain, trimming is 0 bases at the V end and 0 bases at the J end, and the number of junction bases without a gene match is 1. CDR1 SEHNR and CDR2 FQNEAQ were looked up in the germline V gene (reference sequence). Taken from cysteine to phenylalanine, the CDR3 has 16 residues. The retained sequence is limited to the CDR3, 48 bases, with the frame set at the first base. The receptor chain draws on TRBV7-9 and TRBJ2-3; 9 nucleotides in the junction match TRBD2. The TCR comes from a woman in her 30s who had recovered from COVID-19. Sequencing was carried out using PBMCs or T cells enriched from blood (not recorded which). This receptor has the CDR3 CASSLAAGGSTDTQYF. Here is the DNA: TGTGCCAGCAGCTTAGCGGCGGGAGGGAGCACAGATACGCAGTATTTT. The variable domain in full, with residues beyond the CDR3 obtained from the reference TRBV7-9 and TRBJ2-3 genes, is DTGVSQNPRHKITKRGQNVTFRCDPISEHNRLYWYRQTLGQGPEFLTYFQNEAQLEKSRLLSDRFSAERPKGSFSTLEIQRTEQGDSAMYLCASSLAAGGSTDTQYFGPGTRLTVL.